This T cell receptor (beta chain) appears in the sequencing data of a study of CD8 T cells in ankylosing spondylitis. Study-wide findings and caveats: The study identified a TCR beta motif of under ten highly homologous variants that appeared characteristic of ankylosing spondylitis blood.

Germline V lookup: CDR1 DFQATT, CDR2 SNEGSKA (reference sequence). The CDR3 runs 13 residues. V was cut by 1 base and J by 5 bases, with 9 bases left in between. TCR beta libraries were made by quantitative 5'-RACE with molecular barcodes. TCRdb re-called the 5' RACE reads through MiXCR, storing one row per CDR3 protein. The profile shows under 150,000 distinct CDR3 sequences, over 15% of them singletons. This clonotype was detected only a few times. As yet, its antigen is unknown. The chain uses TRBV20-1 and TRBJ2-1; weak D call: TRBD2 (6 bases). What was sequenced was blood, either unsorted or a sorted T cell fraction (not recorded which). This TCR derives from a male donor with ankylosing spondylitis. The CDR3 reads CSARGKRDNEQFF. DNA of the CDR3: TGCAGTGCTAGAGGCAAGCGGGACAATGAGCAGTTCTTC.